This TCR beta chain comes out of a study of T cell repertoires in cytomegalovirus infection (dated by TCRdb to the late 2010s). Study-wide context: Donor HLA type was relevant to the analysis, because carriage of CMV infection together with the matching HLA type was indicated by public TCR beta signatures. Here is what the overall study found, with its caveats: Carriers of CMV infection plus the relevant HLA type were discriminated by the cumulative frequency of public TCR beta family members in the study cohort and in an independent roughly 370-donor cohort. The ex vivo response was dominated by HLA-C-restricted CMV-specific TCR beta clonotypes, which also provided the single most frequent clonotype in two of eight donors.

The run used an Illumina HiSeq 1500. TCRdb reprocessing: public reads trimmed at Q25 with fastp, clones called with MiXCR, in-frame beta chains kept. CDR3 protein sequences are deduplicated, and each keeps its most common genes and DNA. The sample yields hundreds of thousands of distinct CDR3 sequences; around 10% were counted once. Together, the top ten hold around 2.4% of the sample. Ten or more counts support this clonotype. Its antigen is unknown. No clone much larger than this one lies a single base away; base qualities are absent. Measured from the cysteine to the valine, the CDR3 is 13 residues long. Solely the CDR3 DNA is kept, with 39 bases framed from the first base. Deletion took 5 bases off V and 6 bases off J, with a span of 14 bases between the germline ends. CDR1 and CDR2, looked up from the germline V gene, are SGHTA and FQGTGA.

The sequenced sample consisted of PBMCs. The receptor was derived from a human donor in good health (CMV status not recorded). Some clones in this sample may be carry-over from other donors' samples. Rearrangement joined TRBV7-3 to TRBJ2-7, with the D gene tentatively TRBD1 or TRBD2, based on 6 matching bases in each. The DNA sequence is TGTGCCAGCAGCCCCGCCCGGGGGCGCGAGCAGTACGTC. Translated, it reads CASSPARGREQYV.